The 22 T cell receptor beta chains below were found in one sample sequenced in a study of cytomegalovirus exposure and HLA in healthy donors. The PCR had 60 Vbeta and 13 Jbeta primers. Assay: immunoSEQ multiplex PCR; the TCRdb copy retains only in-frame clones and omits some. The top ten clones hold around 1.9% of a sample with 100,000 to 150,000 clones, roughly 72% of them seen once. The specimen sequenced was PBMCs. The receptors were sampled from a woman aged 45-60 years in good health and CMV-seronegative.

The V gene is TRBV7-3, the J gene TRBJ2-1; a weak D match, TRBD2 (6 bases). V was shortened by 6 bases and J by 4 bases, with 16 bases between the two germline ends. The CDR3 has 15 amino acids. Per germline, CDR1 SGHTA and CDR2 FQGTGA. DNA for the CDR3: TGTGCCAGCAGTCCGGGAGCTAGCGAGTACAATGAGCAGTTCTTC. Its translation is CASSPGASEYNEQFF.

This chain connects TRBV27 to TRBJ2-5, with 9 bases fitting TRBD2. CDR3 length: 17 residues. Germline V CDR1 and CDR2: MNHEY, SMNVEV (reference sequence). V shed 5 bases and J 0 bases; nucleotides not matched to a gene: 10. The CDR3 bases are TGTGCCAGCAGTCCCACCCGTAGCGGGGGATACCAAGAGACCCAGTACTTC. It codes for CASSPTRSGGYQETQYF.

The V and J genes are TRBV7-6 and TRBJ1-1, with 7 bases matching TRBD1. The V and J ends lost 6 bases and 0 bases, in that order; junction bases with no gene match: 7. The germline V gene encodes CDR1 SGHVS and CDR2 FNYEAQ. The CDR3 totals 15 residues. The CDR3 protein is CASSFVGQMNTEAFF. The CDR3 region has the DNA TGTGCCAGCAGTTTTGTGGGACAGATGAACACTGAAGCTTTCTTT. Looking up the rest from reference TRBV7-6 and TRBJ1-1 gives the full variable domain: GAGVSQSPRYKVTKRGQDVALRCDPISGHVSLYWYRQALGQGPEFLTYFNYEAQQDKSGLPNDRFSAERPEGSISTLTIQRTEQRDSAMYRCASSFVGQMNTEAFFGQGTRLTVV.

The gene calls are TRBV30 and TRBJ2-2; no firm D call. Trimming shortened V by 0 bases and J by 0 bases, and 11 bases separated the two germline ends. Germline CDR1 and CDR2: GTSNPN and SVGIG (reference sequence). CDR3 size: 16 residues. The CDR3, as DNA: TGTGCCTGGAGTGTCCCGACAACCACGAACACCGGGGAGCTGTTTTTT. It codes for CAWSVPTTTNTGELFF.

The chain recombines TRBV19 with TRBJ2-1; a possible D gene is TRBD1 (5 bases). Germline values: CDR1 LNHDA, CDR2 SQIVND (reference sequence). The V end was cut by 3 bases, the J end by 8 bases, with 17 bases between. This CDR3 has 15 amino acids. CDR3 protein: CASSMGQGLFDEQFF. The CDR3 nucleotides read TGTGCCAGTAGTATGGGCCAGGGATTGTTCGATGAGCAGTTCTTC.

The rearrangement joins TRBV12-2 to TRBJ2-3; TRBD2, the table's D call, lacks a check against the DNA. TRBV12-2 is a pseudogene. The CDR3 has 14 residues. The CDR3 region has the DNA TGTGCAAGTCGCTTAGCGCCCCGGACAGATACGCAGTATTTT. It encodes CASRLAPRTDTQYF.

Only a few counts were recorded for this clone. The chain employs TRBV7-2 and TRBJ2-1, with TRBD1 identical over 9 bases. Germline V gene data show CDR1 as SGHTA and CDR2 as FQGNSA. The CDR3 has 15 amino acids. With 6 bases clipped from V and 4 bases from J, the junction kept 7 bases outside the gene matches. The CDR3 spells CASRLQGAQYNEQFF. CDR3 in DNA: TGTGCCAGCAGATTACAGGGGGCGCAATACAATGAGCAGTTCTTC.

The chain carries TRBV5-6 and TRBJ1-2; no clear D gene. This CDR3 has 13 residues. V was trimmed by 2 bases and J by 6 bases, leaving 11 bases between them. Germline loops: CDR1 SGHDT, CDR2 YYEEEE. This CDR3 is CASSFIGEHGYTF. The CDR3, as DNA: TGTGCCAGCAGCTTTATCGGAGAACATGGCTACACCTTC.

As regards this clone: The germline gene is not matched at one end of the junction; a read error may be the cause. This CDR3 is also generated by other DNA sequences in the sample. CDR3 region: CASSELGTERTDTQYF. CDR3 nucleotide sequence: TGTGCCAGCAGCGAGCTAGGGACAGAACGCACGGATACGCAGTATTTT. This sequence joins TRBV13 and TRBJ2-3, with 7 bases lining up with TRBD1. Looked up from germline, CDR1 is PRHDT and CDR2 is FYEKMQ (reference sequence). CDR3 length: 16 amino acids.

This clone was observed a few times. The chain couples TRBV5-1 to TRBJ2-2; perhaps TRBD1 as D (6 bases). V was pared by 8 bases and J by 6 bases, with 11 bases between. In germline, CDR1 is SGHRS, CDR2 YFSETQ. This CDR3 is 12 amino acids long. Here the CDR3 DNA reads TGCGCCAGTAACCAGGGGCCCGGGGAGCTGTTTTTT. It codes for CASNQGPGELFF.

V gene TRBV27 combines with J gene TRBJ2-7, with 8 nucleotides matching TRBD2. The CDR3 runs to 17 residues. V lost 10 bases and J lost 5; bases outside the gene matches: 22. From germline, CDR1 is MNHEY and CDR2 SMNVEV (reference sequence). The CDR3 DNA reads TGTGCCACCAGATCACATTTAGAGGCTAGCGGGTTCAACGAGCAGTACTTC. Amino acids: CATRSHLEASGFNEQYF.

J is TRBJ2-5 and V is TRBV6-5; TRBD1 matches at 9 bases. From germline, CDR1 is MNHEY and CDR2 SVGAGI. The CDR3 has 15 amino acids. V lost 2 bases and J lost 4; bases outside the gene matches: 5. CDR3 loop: CASSYGGQGLETQYF. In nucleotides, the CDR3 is TGTGCCAGCAGTTACGGGGGACAGGGCCTAGAGACCCAGTACTTC.

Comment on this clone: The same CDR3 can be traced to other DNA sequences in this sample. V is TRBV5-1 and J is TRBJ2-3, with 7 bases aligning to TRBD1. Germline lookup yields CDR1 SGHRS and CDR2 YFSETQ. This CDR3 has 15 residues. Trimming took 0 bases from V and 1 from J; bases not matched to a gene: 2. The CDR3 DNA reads TGCGCCAGCAGCTTGGACGGGACAGGCACAGATACGCAGTATTTT. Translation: CASSLDGTGTDTQYF.

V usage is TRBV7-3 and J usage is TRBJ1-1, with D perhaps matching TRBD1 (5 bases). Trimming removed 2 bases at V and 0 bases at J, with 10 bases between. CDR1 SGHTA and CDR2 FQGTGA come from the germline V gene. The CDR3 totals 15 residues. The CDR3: CASSLDRDMNTEAFF. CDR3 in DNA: TGTGCCAGCAGCTTAGACAGAGACATGAACACTGAAGCTTTCTTT.

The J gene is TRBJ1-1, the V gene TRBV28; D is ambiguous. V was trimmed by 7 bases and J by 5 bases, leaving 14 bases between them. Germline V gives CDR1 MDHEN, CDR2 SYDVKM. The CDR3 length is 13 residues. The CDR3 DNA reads TGTGCCAGCACCTTAGGTGGGAGGACTGAAGCTTTCTTT. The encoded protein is CASTLGGRTEAFF.

CDR3 in DNA: TGTGCCAGCAGCGTAGATGGATTCGGGGAGACCCAGTACTTC. Translation: CASSVDGFGETQYF. This chain links TRBV9 with TRBJ2-5; no definite D call. Germline V lookup: CDR1 SGDLS, CDR2 YYNGEE. CDR3 length equals 14 residues. Between the trimmed V and J ends, which lost 0 bases and 5 bases, there was a span of 11 bases. Full variable domain (remainder filled in from reference TRBV9 and TRBJ2-5): DSGVTQTPKHLITATGQRVTLRCSPRSGDLSVYWYQQSLDQGLQFLIQYYNGEERAKGNILERFSAQQFPDLHSELNLSSLELGDSALYFCASSVDGFGETQYFGPGTRLLVL.

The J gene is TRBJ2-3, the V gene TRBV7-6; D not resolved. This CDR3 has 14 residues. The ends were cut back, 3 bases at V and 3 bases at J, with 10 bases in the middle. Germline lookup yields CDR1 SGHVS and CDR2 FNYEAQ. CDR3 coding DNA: TGTGCCAGCAGCTTCGAGCAATTTACAGATACGCAGTATTTT. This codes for CASSFEQFTDTQYF. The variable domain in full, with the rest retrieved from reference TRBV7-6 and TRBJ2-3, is GAGVSQSPRYKVTKRGQDVALRCDPISGHVSLYWYRQALGQGPEFLTYFNYEAQQDKSGLPNDRFSAERPEGSISTLTIQRTEQRDSAMYRCASSFEQFTDTQYFGPGTRLTVL.

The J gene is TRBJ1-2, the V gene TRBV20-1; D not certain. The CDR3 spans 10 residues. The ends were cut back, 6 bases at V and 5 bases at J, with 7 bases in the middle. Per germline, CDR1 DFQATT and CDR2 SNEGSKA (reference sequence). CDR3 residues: CSATAYGYTF. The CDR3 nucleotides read TGCAGTGCAACAGCATATGGCTACACCTTC.

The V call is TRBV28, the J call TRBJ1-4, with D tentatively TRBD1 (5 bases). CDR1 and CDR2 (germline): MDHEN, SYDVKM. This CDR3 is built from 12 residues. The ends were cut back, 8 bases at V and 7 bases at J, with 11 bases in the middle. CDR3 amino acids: CASARGGEKLFF. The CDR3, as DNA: TGTGCCAGCGCTAGGGGCGGTGAAAAACTGTTTTTT.

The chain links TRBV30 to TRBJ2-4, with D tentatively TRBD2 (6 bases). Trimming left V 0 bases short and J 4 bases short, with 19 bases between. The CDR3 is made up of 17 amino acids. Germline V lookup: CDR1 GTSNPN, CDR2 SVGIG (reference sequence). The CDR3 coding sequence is TGTGCCTGGAGTGTTCCGGGAGTGGGTGACTTAAAAAACATTCAGTACTTC. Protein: CAWSVPGVGDLKNIQYF.

CDR3 amino acids: CASSLARVEPQHF. Written as DNA, the CDR3 is TGTGCCAGCAGCTTAGCTCGAGTGGAGCCCCAGCATTTT. This chain links TRBV7-2 with TRBJ1-5; D gene unclear. V was pared by 0 bases and J by 8 bases, with 8 bases between. CDR3 length: 13 residues. Germline V gene data show CDR1 as SGHTA and CDR2 as FQGNSA.

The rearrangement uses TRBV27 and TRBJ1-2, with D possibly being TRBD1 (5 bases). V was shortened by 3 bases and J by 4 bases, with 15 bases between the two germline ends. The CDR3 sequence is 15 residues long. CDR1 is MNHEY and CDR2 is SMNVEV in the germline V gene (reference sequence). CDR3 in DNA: TGTGCCAGCAGTTTTCTCACTCCAGGGCTCTATGGCTACACCTTC. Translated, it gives CASSFLTPGLYGYTF.